A selection of T cell receptor beta chains follows, all from one sample in a study of neurological immune-mediated disorders. TCRdb reprocessed the 5' RACE reads with MiXCR, giving one entry per CDR3 protein. The table has approximately 26,000 distinct CDR3 sequences, about 3% seen once. The sequenced material came from PBMCs. The receptors stem from a woman aged 25 to 45 with multiple sclerosis. CDR3s include the opening cysteine and the closing phenylalanine or tryptophan. The D gene is left open where the match is weak. The size entry is marked missing in some rows and otherwise reads once, few, many or a size class.

CDR3nt	CDR3aa	d_gene	j_gene	v_gene	abundance
TGTGCCAGCAGCCCTCGTGGTGCGGGAGGGGGCTCCAATGAGCAGTTCTTC	CASSPRGAGGGSNEQFF	TRBD2	TRBJ2-1	TRBV11-3	many
TGCGCCAGCAGCTCGGAACGGGGGGGCACAGATACGCAGTATTTT	CASSSERGGTDTQYF	TRBD2	TRBJ2-3	TRBV5-1	medium-sized
TGTGCCAGCTGGTTTGGGCCAACGATCTACGAGCAGTACTTC	CASWFGPTIYEQYF	-	TRBJ2-7	TRBV6-2/TRBV6-3	-
TGCGCCAGCTCCGGACCCTCCTACAATGAGCAGTTCTTC	CASSGPSYNEQFF	-	TRBJ2-1	TRBV5-1	many
TGTGCCAGCAAGGGATGGGATACAGATACGCAGTATTTT	CASKGWDTDTQYF	-	TRBJ2-3	TRBV7-2	many
TGTGCCAGCAGCCAGGGACAGCCCGCGAACACCGGGGAGCTGTTTTTT	CASSQGQPANTGELFF	TRBD1	TRBJ2-2	TRBV7-8	many
TGTGCCAGCAGCTCCCATAGCGTCTTAACCTACGAGCAGTACTTC	CASSSHSVLTYEQYF	-	TRBJ2-7	TRBV7-2	many
TGTGCCAGCAGCTTATACAGGGAGAGCATTCAGTACTTC	CASSLYRESIQYF	-	TRBJ2-4	TRBV7-2	many
TGCAGTGCTATTGCGGAAACGGGGAACACCGGGGAGCTGTTTTTT	CSAIAETGNTGELFF	-	TRBJ2-2	TRBV20-1	many
TGCGCCAGCAGCGCCCCAACGGATACGCAGTATTTT	CASSAPTDTQYF	-	TRBJ2-3	TRBV5-1	many
TGTGCCAGCAGCCCCGACTGGGGGGGTATAGGGGAGACCCAGTACTTC	CASSPDWGGIGETQYF	TRBD2	TRBJ2-5	TRBV7-2	many
TGTGCCAGCAGCCGGGATCCAGATACGCAGTATTTT	CASSRDPDTQYF	-	TRBJ2-3	TRBV5-8	many
TGCAGCGCCGGACAGGGGGCGACTGAAGCTTTCTTT	CSAGQGATEAFF	TRBD1	TRBJ1-1	TRBV29-1	medium-sized
TGCGCCAGCAGCCCGGCATCGGGGGGAATAGAAGAGACCCAGTACTTC	CASSPASGGIEETQYF	TRBD2	TRBJ2-5	TRBV5-1	few
TGTGCCAGCAGCCTCCAGGGGTATAGCACAGATACGCAGTATTTT	CASSLQGYSTDTQYF	-	TRBJ2-3	TRBV7-2	many